These 24 T cell receptor beta chains were sequenced from one sample in a study of T cell responses to AZD1222 COVID-19 vaccine (dated by TCRdb to about 2021). Library creation used the immunoSEQ multiplex PCR assay. TCRdb provides this immuneACCESS table in a form limited to in-frame rearrangements. Some clones are lacking; in checked studies, under half of them reflect an unresolved V gene, and why the rest are absent is not known. This sample gives over 150,000 clones in total; 90% of them show up just once. Around 2.9% of the sample comes from the top ten. Sample time point, as interpreted from the label and publication: baseline before first vaccination. Sequenced here: peripheral blood, sampled on day 0 of AZD1222 vaccination. The receptors come from an adult in good health.

This rearrangement joins TRBV19 to TRBJ1-2; D remains unclear. Germline lookup yields CDR1 LNHDA and CDR2 SQIVND (reference sequence). CDR3 size: 14 residues. V lost 6 bases to trimming and J lost 2 bases, with 13 bases between them. CDR3 nucleotides: TGTGCCAGTAGGCAGCCCACAGTGAACTATGGCTACACCTTC. This sequence encodes CASRQPTVNYGYTF.

The gene calls are TRBV7-9 and TRBJ2-1; TRBD2 might be the D (7 bases). CDR3 length equals 15 residues. V lost 2 bases, J lost 4 bases, and 12 bases lay in between. Per germline, CDR1 SEHNR and CDR2 FQNEAQ (reference sequence). CDR3 in DNA: TGTGCCAGCAGCTTATCGGCGGGGGCATACAATGAGCAGTTCTTC. This codes for CASSLSAGAYNEQFF.

The chain employs TRBV3-1 (or the pseudogene TRBV3-2) and TRBJ2-1; the D gene is possibly TRBD1 (5 bases). V lost 2 bases and J lost 6, with 14 bases in between. The CDR3 sequence is 15 residues long. CDR1 is LGHDT, CDR2 YNNKEL, per germline (reference sequence). Written as DNA, the CDR3 is TGTGCCAGCAGCCAACGGTGGCAGGGAATCAATGAGCAGTTCTTC. Translation gives CASSQRWQGINEQFF.

The chain recombines TRBV30 with TRBJ1-5; the D is unclear. Trimming cost V 4 bases and J 2 bases, with 12 bases left between them. Per the germline V gene, CDR1 is GTSNPN and CDR2 is SVGIG (reference sequence). The CDR3 totals 14 residues. The CDR3 DNA reads TGTGCCTGGATACGAGGAGCAGGCAATCAGCCCCAGCATTTT. It yields the protein CAWIRGAGNQPQHF.

The table lists this clone with a few counts. V is TRBV6-1 and J is TRBJ1-4, with a possible D match to TRBD1 (6 bases). With 2 bases removed from V and 1 base from J, the gap between germline ends came to 14 bases. The V gene's germline CDR1 is MNHNS and CDR2 SASEGT. CDR3 length equals 17 residues. The CDR3 here is CASSERAGAQTNEKLFF. The CDR3, as DNA: TGTGCCAGCAGTGAACGGGCAGGGGCCCAAACTAATGAAAAACTGTTTTTT.

The chain uses TRBV19 and TRBJ1-2; 7 nucleotides agree with TRBD1. V lost 9 bases to trimming and J lost 2 bases; unmatched junction nucleotides: 9. The germline gives CDR1 LNHDA, CDR2 SQIVND (reference sequence). The CDR3 loop spans 14 amino acids. The chain's CDR3 is CASPRTGLNYGYTF. DNA for the CDR3: TGTGCCAGCCCAAGGACAGGATTGAACTATGGCTACACCTTC.

The chain carries TRBV6-6 and TRBJ2-7, with a weak D call TRBD2 (5 bases). The CDR3 runs 18 residues. V was cut by 5 bases and J by 0 bases, with 23 bases left in between. Looked up from germline, CDR1 is MNHNY and CDR2 is SVGAGI (reference sequence). As DNA, the CDR3 is TGTGCCAGCAGTCCTAATCCGCCCGGGCTCCGGGGCTCCTACGAGCAGTACTTC. Its protein product is CASSPNPPGLRGSYEQYF.

V gene TRBV4-2 combines with J gene TRBJ2-2, with TRBD2 as a possible D gene (5 bases). The CDR3 loop spans 18 amino acids. The V and J ends lost 3 bases and 6 bases respectively, with 23 bases between them. Per germline, CDR1 LGHNA and CDR2 YNFKEQ. The DNA of the CDR3 is TGTGCCAGCAGCCAGCACCTGGACTCGTTATCGTCCCCCGGGGAGCTGTTTTTT. Residues: CASSQHLDSLSSPGELFF.

The rearrangement links TRBV7-3 to TRBJ2-3; D is perhaps TRBD2 (6 bases). CDR1 is SGHTA and CDR2 is FQGTGA in the germline V gene. The CDR3 totals 13 residues. The ends were cut back, 5 bases at V and 8 bases at J, with 14 bases in the middle. The CDR3 loop is CASSPQGLGTQYF. DNA for the CDR3: TGTGCCAGCAGCCCCCAGGGACTCGGTACGCAGTATTTT.

V usage is TRBV6-2 or TRBV6-3 and J usage is TRBJ1-3; D not resolved. The CDR3 totals 16 residues. Trimming removed 5 bases from V and 0 bases from J, with 14 bases in between. Germline CDR1 is MNHEY and CDR2 is SVGEGT. The CDR3 DNA reads as TGTGCCAGCAGTGAGCGTACGGGAGTCTCTGGAAACACCATATATTTT. This encodes CASSERTGVSGNTIYF.

The chain has TRBV6-5 and TRBJ1-5; perhaps TRBD1 as D (6 bases). V lost 7 bases and J lost 6, with 10 bases in between. The CDR3 has 12 amino acids. CDR1 MNHEY and CDR2 SVGAGI come from the germline V gene. The CDR3 coding sequence is TGTGCCAGCAAACAGGGCACTCAGCCCCAGCATTTT. Its protein is CASKQGTQPQHF.

The rearrangement links TRBV5-5 to TRBJ2-7; tentatively, D is TRBD1 (5 bases). The CDR3 has 14 residues. Deletions cut 0 bases from V and 9 bases from J, with 16 bases between. Germline V lookup: CDR1 SGHKS, CDR2 YYEKEE (reference sequence). The CDR3 bases are TGTGCCAGCAGCTTGGCTCAGGGAAGCCTAGGGCAGTACTTC. The encoded protein is CASSLAQGSLGQYF.

The CDR3 nucleotides read TGTGCCAGCAGCTTAGTCGGGGCTACAAGCTCCTACGAGCAGTACTTC. This gives the protein CASSLVGATSSYEQYF. The chain links TRBV7-2 to TRBJ2-7, with D perhaps matching TRBD1 or TRBD2 (5 bases each). This CDR3 is built from 16 residues. Germline V gene sequence: CDR1 SGHTA, CDR2 FQGNSA. V lost 1 base, J lost 0 bases, and 13 bases lay in between. The entire variable domain, with the rest obtained from reference TRBV7-2 and TRBJ2-7, is as follows: GAGVSQSPSNKVTEKGKDVELRCDPISGHTALYWYRQSLGQGLEFLIYFQGNSAPDKSGLPSDRFSAERTGGSVSTLTIQRTQQEDSAVYLCASSLVGATSSYEQYFGPGTRLTVT.

The chain uses TRBV19 and TRBJ1-2, with a tentative D call TRBD1 (5 bases). Germline V gene data show CDR1 as LNHDA and CDR2 as SQIVND (reference sequence). With 4 bases removed from V and 8 bases from J, the gap between germline ends came to 17 bases. The CDR3 contains 14 residues. CDR3 coding DNA: TGTGCCAGTAGTACTTTGGGGGAGATCGGGGGCTACACCTTC. Translated: CASSTLGEIGGYTF.

The chain links TRBV27 to TRBJ1-1; D not certain. In germline, CDR1 is MNHEY, CDR2 SMNVEV (reference sequence). Trimming shortened V by 3 bases and J by 0 bases, and 8 bases separated the two germline ends. The CDR3 is made up of 14 amino acids. CDR3 protein: CASSFLGMNTEAFF. The CDR3 bases are TGTGCCAGCAGTTTCCTGGGGATGAACACTGAAGCTTTCTTT.

This clone was detected a few times. The chain joins TRBV6-2 or TRBV6-3 to TRBJ1-1; the D gene is possibly TRBD1 (6 bases). V shed 2 bases and J shed 4 bases, with 17 bases lying between them. CDR1 is MNHEY, CDR2 SVGEGT, per germline. This CDR3 spans 16 amino acids. CDR3: CASSYEWDTGGTEAFF. The CDR3 DNA is TGTGCCAGCAGTTACGAGTGGGACACCGGGGGCACTGAAGCTTTCTTT.

CDR3 sequence reads: CALDSSGNEQFF. DNA of the CDR3: TGTGCCCTGGACTCTTCGGGCAATGAGCAGTTCTTC. V is TRBV30 and J is TRBJ2-1; a possible D gene is TRBD2 (5 bases). CDR3 length equals 12 residues. The germline V gene encodes CDR1 GTSNPN and CDR2 SVGIG (reference sequence). The V end was cut by 8 bases, the J end by 6 bases, with 14 bases between.

J is TRBJ1-6 and V is TRBV10-3, with 9 bases fitting TRBD1. The germline V gene encodes CDR1 ENHRY and CDR2 SYGVKD. Unmatched junction bases numbered 9, after V lost 7 bases and J lost 11 bases. This CDR3 region has 14 residues. The DNA for the CDR3 is TGTGCCATCAATCCCGACAGGGGGTTTACACCCCTCCACTTT. This sequence encodes CAINPDRGFTPLHF.

This clone was recorded once. The chain's CDR3 is CAISESSHWEQFF. CDR3 coding DNA: TGTGCCATCAGTGAGTCGAGCCATTGGGAGCAGTTCTTC. The chain is built from TRBV10-3 and TRBJ2-1, with no clear D. Trimming took off 0 bases at V and 10 bases at J, with 10 bases between the two ends. CDR1 is ENHRY, CDR2 SYGVKD, per germline. This CDR3 has 13 residues.

This clone was seen just once. The chain joins TRBV4-1 to TRBJ1-1; possible D gene TRBD1, 5 bases. CDR1 is MGHRA, CDR2 YSYEKL, per germline. The CDR3 loop spans 17 amino acids. V gave up 3 bases and J gave up 2 bases, with 19 bases separating them. The CDR3 loop reads CASSQGLRTLVNTEAFF. CDR3 coding DNA: TGCGCCAGCAGCCAGGGACTTAGGACGCTCGTAAACACTGAAGCTTTCTTT.

This clone was seen a single time. The V call is TRBV6-5, the J call TRBJ2-1; 9 positions agree with TRBD2. V lost 6 bases, J lost 2 bases, and 5 bases stayed unmatched. The CDR3 runs 15 residues. Germline V CDR1 and CDR2: MNHEY, SVGAGI. The CDR3 is CASSSSGGPYNEQFF. In DNA form, the CDR3 reads TGTGCCAGCAGCTCGAGCGGGGGGCCCTACAATGAGCAGTTCTTC.

The V and J genes are TRBV3-1 (or the pseudogene TRBV3-2) and TRBJ1-2; D uncertain. Trimming stripped 3 bases from V and 5 bases from J, with 10 bases between. Looked up from germline, CDR1 is LGHDT and CDR2 is YNNKEL (reference sequence). The CDR3 contains 13 residues. The CDR3 spells CASSQGSAYGYTF. CDR3 in DNA: TGTGCCAGCAGCCAGGGTTCGGCTTATGGCTACACCTTC.

CDR3: CASSQDPPGGGAYEQYF. CDR3 coding DNA: TGCGCCAGCAGCCAAGATCCACCCGGAGGGGGGGCCTACGAGCAGTACTTC. V gene TRBV4-3 combines with J gene TRBJ2-7; D might be TRBD2 (7 bases). CDR1 is LGHNA and CDR2 is YSLEER in the germline V gene. CDR3 length equals 17 residues. V was cut by 0 bases and J by 2 bases, with 17 bases left in between.

The chain joins TRBV27 to TRBJ1-5; D gene uncertain. Germline V lookup: CDR1 MNHEY, CDR2 SMNVEV (reference sequence). The CDR3 runs to 13 residues. The V end lost 4 bases, the J end lost 5 bases, and 9 bases lay between the germline ends. The CDR3 loop reads CASSSGVHQPQHF. CDR3 in DNA: TGTGCCAGCAGTTCTGGGGTGCATCAGCCCCAGCATTTT.